This T cell receptor beta chain emerged from a study of blood T cell repertoires in COVID-19. The CDR3 is 14 residues long. V was trimmed by 2 bases and J by 0 bases, leaving 4 bases between them. Germline assignment: CDR1 SGHDN and CDR2 FVKESK. Only in-frame clones appear in the TCRdb table, and some are missing; sequencing was by immunoSEQ multiplex PCR. The repertoire includes 150,000 to 200,000 clones, approximately 80% of them detected once, and around 7% sits in the top ten. The sequencing sample was made of peripheral blood. The gene calls are TRBV14 and TRBJ1-4; D remains ambiguous. This TCR came from a woman aged 40 to 50 with COVID-19, enrolled during active disease. CDR3 DNA: TGTGCCAGCAGCCAATATCCAACTAATGAAAAACTGTTTTTT. As protein: CASSQYPTNEKLFF.